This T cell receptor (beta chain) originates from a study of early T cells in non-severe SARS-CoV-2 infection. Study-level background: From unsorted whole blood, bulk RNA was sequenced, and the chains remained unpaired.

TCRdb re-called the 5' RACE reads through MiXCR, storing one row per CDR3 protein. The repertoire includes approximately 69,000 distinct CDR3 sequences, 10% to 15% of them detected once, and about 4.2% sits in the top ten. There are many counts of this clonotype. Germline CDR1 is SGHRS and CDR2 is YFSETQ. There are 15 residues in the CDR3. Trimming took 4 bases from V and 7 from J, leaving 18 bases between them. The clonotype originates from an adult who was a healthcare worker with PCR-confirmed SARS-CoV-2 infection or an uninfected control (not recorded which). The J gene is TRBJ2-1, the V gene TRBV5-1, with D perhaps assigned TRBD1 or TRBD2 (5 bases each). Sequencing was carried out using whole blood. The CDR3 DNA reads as TGCGCCAGCAGCCGCGGACTGACTACAGGAAATGAGCAGTTCTTC. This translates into CASSRGLTTGNEQFF.